This T cell receptor (beta chain) came from a study of CD8 T cells in ankylosing spondylitis. Study-level points and caveats: Relatively rare in peripheral blood, disease-linked clones were also CD8+. Certain motif variants had earlier appeared in reactive arthritis synovial fluid and blood. A TCR beta motif of 7 to 9 highly homologous variants seemed to mark ankylosing spondylitis blood.

Quantitative 5'-RACE with molecular barcodes was used to make the TCR beta libraries. TCRdb recomputed calls from the 5' RACE reads with MiXCR, one row per CDR3 protein. The data contain 250,000 or so distinct CDR3 sequences, approximately 12% of them singletons. The CDR3 is made up of 15 amino acids. Trimming shortened V by 5 bases and J by 3 bases, and 16 bases separated the two germline ends. Germline CDR1 and CDR2: SGHRS and YFSETQ. This clonotype was found many times. Its target is not known. The sample was blood, either unsorted or a sorted T cell fraction (not recorded which). The chain joins TRBV5-1 to TRBJ2-3; tentative D call: TRBD2 (5 bases). The TCR sequence derives from a male donor with ankylosing spondylitis or in good health (not recorded which). The CDR3 nucleotides are TGCGCCAGCAGTAGAATTACTAGTGGGACAGATACGCAGTATTTT. Translated, it gives CASSRITSGTDTQYF.